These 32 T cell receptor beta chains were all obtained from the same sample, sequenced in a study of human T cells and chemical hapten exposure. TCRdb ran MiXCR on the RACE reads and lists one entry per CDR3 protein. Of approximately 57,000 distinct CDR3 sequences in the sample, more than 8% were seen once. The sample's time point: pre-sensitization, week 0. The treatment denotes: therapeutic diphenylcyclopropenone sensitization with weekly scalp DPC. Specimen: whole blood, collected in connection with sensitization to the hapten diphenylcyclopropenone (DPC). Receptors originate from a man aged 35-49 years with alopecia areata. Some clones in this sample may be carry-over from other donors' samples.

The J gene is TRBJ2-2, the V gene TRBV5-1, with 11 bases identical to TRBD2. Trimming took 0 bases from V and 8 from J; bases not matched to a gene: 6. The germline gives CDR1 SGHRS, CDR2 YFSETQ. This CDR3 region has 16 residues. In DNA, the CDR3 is TGCGCCAGCAGCTTGGACGGACTAGCGGGTACGGGGGAGCTGTTTTTT. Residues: CASSLDGLAGTGELFF.

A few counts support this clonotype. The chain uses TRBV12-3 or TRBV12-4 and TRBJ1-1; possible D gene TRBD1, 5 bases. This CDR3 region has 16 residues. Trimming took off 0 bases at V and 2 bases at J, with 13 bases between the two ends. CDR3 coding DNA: TGTGCCAGCAGTTTAGCGCGGGCAGGGATAAACACTGAAGCTTTCTTT. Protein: CASSLARAGINTEAFF.

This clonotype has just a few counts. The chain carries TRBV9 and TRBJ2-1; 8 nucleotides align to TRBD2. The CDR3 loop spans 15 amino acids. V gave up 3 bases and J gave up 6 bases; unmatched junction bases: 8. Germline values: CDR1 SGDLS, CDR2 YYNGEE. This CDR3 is CASSETGLAGNEQFF. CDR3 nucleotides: TGTGCCAGCAGCGAGACAGGACTAGCTGGCAATGAGCAGTTCTTC.

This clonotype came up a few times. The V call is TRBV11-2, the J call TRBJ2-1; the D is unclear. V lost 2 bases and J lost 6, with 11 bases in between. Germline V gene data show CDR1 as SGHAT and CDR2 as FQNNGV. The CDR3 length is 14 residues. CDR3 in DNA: TGTGCCAGCAGCTTAAGCTTCGACACCAATGAGCAGTTCTTC. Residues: CASSLSFDTNEQFF.

The CDR3 DNA is TGTGCCACGGCGGGGACAGGCAATAATGAAAAACTGTTTTTT. Translation: CATAGTGNNEKLFF. V usage is TRBV2 and J usage is TRBJ1-4, with 8 bases lining up with TRBD1. The CDR3 has 14 amino acids. V lost 10 bases and J lost 4; bases outside the gene matches: 8. Germline assignment: CDR1 SNHLY and CDR2 FYNNEI.

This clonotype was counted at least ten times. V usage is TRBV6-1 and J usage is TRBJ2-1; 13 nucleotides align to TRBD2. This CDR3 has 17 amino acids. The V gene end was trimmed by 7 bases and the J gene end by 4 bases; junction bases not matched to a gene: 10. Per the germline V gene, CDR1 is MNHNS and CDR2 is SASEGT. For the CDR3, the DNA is TGTGCCAGCATGTGGACTAGCGGGAGTACCATTTACAATGAGCAGTTCTTC. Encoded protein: CASMWTSGSTIYNEQFF.

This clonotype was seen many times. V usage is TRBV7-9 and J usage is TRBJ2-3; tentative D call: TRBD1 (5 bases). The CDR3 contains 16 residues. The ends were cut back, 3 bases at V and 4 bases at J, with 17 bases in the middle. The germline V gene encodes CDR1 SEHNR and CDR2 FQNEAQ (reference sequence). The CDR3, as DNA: TGTGCCAGCAGCTTGCCGGACACAGGCCGCGCAGATACGCAGTATTTT. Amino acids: CASSLPDTGRADTQYF.

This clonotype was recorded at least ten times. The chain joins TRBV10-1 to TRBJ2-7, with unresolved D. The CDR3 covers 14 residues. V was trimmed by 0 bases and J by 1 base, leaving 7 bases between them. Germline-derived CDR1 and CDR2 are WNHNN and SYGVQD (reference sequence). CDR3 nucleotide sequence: TGCGCCAGCAGTGAGTCGGGGTCTTCCTACGAGCAGTACTTC. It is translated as CASSESGSSYEQYF.

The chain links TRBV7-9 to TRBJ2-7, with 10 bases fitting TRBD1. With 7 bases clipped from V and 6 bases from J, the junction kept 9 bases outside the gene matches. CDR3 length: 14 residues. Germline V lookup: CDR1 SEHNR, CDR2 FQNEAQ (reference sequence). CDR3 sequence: CASTSGTGASEQYF. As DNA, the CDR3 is TGTGCCAGCACCTCCGGGACAGGGGCTAGCGAGCAGTACTTC.

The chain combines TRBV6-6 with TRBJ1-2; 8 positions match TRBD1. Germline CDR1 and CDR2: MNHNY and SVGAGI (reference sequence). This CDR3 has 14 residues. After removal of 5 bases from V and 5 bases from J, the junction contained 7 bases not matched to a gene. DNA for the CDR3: TGTGCCAGCAGTCTTGGACAGGGTTCTTATGGCTACACCTTC. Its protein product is CASSLGQGSYGYTF.

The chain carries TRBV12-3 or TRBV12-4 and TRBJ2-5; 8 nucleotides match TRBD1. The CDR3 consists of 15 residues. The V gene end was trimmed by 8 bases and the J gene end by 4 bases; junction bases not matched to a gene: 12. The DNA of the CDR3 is TGTGCCAGCGCTACTGTTAGGACAGGGCGAGAGACCCAGTACTTC. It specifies CASATVRTGRETQYF.

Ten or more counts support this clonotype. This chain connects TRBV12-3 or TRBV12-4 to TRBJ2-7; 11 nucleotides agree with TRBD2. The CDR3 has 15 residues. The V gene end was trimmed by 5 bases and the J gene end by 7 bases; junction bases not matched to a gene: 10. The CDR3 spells CASSPLSGRAEEQYF. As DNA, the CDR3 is TGTGCCAGCAGTCCACTTAGCGGGAGGGCAGAGGAGCAGTACTTC.

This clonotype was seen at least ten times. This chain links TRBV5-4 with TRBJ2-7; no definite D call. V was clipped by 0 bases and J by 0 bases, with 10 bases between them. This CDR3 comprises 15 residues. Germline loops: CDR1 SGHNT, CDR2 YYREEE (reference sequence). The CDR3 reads CASSLGTLTSYEQYF. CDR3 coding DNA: TGTGCCAGCAGCTTGGGAACTTTGACCTCCTACGAGCAGTACTTC.

CDR3 DNA: TGCAGTGCTAGCAGCGCCCCAACGCAGTATTTT. It specifies CSASSAPTQYF. The chain joins TRBV20-1 to TRBJ2-3; unclear D gene. The CDR3 runs 11 residues. Between the trimmed V and J ends, which lost 3 bases and 9 bases, there was a span of 10 bases. The germline CDR1 and CDR2 sequences are DFQATT and SNEGSKA (reference sequence).

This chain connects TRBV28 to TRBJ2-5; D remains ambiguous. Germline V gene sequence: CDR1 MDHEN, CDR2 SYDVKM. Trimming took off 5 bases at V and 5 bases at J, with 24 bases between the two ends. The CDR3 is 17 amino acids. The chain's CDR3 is CASSPRREQRSWETQYF. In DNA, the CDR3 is TGTGCCAGCAGTCCACGACGAGAGCAGCGTTCGTGGGAGACCCAGTACTTC.

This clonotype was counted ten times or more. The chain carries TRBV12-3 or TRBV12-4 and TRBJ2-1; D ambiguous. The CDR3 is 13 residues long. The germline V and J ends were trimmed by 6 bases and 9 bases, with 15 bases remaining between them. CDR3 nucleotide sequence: TGTGCCAGCAGCCGCGAGCCCTATAGTGAGCAGTTCTTC. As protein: CASSREPYSEQFF.

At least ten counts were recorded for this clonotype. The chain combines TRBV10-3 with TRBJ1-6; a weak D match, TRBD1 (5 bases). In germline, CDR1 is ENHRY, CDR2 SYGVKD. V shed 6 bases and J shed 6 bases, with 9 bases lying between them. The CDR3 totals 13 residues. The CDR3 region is CAIRGLANSPLHF. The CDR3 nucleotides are TGTGCCATCAGGGGACTCGCTAATTCACCCCTCCACTTT.

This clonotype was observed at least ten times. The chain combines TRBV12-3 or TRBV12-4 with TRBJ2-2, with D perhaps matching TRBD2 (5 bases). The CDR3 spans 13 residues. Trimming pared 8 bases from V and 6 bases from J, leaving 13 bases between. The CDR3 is CASGTSLPGELFF. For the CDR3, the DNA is TGTGCCAGCGGAACTAGTCTTCCCGGGGAGCTGTTTTTT.

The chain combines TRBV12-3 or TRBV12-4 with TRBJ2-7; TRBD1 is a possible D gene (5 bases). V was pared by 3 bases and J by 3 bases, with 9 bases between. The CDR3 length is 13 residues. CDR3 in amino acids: CASSLWGYYEQYF. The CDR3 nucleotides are TGTGCCAGCAGTTTGTGGGGCTACTACGAGCAGTACTTC.

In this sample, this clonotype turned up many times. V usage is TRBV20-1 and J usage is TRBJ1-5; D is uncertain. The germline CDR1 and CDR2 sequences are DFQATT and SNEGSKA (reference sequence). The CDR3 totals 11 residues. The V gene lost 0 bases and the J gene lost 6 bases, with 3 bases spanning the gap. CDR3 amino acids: CSAREGQPQHF. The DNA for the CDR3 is TGCAGTGCTAGAGAGGGTCAGCCCCAGCATTTT.

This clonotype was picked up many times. The CDR3 region is CASSKGVYNEQFF. Written as DNA, the CDR3 is TGTGCCAGTAGTAAGGGAGTATACAATGAGCAGTTCTTC. V and J are TRBV19 and TRBJ2-1; D perhaps matches TRBD2 (5 bases). Trimming stripped 4 bases from V and 4 bases from J, with 8 bases between. The CDR3 is 13 residues long. Germline V gives CDR1 LNHDA, CDR2 SQIVND (reference sequence).

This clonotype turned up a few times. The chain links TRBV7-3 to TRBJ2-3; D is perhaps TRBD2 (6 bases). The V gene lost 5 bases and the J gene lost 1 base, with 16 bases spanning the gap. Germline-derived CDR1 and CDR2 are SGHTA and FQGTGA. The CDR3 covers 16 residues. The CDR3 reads CASSPREIEGTDTQYF. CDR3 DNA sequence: TGTGCCAGCAGCCCCCGGGAGATTGAAGGCACAGATACGCAGTATTTT.

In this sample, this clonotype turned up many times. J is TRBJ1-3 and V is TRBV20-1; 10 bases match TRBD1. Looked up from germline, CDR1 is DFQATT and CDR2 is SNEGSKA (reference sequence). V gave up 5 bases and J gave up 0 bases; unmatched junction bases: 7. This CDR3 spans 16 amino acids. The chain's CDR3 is CSASERTGGSGNTIYF. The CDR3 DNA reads TGCAGTGCTTCCGAGAGGACAGGGGGCTCTGGAAACACCATATATTTT.

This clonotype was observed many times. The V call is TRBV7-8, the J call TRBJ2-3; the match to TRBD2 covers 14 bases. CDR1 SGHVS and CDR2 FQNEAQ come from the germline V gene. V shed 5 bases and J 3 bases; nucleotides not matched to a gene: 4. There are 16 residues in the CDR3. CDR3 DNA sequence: TGTGCCAGCAGCCGGGGACTAGCGGGAGCAACAGATACGCAGTATTTT. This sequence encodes CASSRGLAGATDTQYF.

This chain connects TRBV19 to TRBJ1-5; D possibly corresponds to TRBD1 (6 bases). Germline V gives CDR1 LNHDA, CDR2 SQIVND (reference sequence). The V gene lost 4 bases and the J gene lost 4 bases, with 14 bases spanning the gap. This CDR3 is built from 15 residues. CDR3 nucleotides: TGTGCCAGTAGTAACACAGGACAGCCTAATCAGCCCCAGCATTTT. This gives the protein CASSNTGQPNQPQHF.

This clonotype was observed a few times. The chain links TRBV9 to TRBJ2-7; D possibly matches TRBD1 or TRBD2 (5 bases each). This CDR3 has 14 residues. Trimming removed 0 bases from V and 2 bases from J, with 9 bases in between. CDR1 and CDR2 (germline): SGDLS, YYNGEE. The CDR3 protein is CASSVGGETYEQYF. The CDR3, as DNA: TGTGCCAGCAGCGTAGGAGGGGAGACCTACGAGCAGTACTTC.

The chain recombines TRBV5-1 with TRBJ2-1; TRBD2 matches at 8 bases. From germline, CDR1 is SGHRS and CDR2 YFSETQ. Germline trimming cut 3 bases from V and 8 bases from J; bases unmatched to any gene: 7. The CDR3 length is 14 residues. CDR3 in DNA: TGCGCCAGCAGCTCGCAGACTAGCGCCGATGAGCAGTTCTTC. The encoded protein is CASSSQTSADEQFF.

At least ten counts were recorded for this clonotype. The CDR3, as DNA: TGTGCCAGCAGTGACATGGGGACAGCCGGGAATGAGCAGTTCTTC. Translated: CASSDMGTAGNEQFF. The V call is TRBV2, the J call TRBJ2-1, with 7 bases that match TRBD1. The CDR3 is 15 amino acids. V trimming: 3 bases; J trimming: 7 bases; junction bases outside the gene matches: 9. The germline CDR1 and CDR2 sequences are SNHLY and FYNNEI.

CDR3 nucleotide sequence: TGTGCCAGCAGTTGGGACAGGGGGCTCTCCGAGACCCAGTACTTC. Amino acids: CASSWDRGLSETQYF. J is TRBJ2-5 and V is TRBV7-2; 12 bases align to TRBD1. The CDR3 length is 15 residues. Looked up from germline, CDR1 is SGHTA and CDR2 is FQGNSA. Trimming cost V 6 bases and J 5 bases; bases outside gene matches: 7.

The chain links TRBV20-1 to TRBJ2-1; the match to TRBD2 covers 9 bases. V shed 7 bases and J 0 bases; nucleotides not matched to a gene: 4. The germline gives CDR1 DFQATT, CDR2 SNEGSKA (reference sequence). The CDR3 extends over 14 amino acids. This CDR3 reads CSVTSGSSYNEQFF. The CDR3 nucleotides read TGCAGTGTTACTAGCGGGTCCTCCTACAATGAGCAGTTCTTC.

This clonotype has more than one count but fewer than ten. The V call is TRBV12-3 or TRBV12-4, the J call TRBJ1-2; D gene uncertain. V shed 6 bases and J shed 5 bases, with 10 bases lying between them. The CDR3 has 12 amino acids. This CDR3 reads CASSPGRYGYTF. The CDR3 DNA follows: TGTGCCAGCAGCCCCGGGAGATATGGCTACACCTTC.

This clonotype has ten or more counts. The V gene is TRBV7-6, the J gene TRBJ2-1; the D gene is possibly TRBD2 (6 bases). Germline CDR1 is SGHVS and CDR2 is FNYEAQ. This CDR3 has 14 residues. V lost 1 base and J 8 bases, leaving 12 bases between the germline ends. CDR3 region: CASSLDWGDDEQFF. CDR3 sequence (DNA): TGTGCCAGCAGCTTAGACTGGGGGGACGATGAGCAGTTCTTC.